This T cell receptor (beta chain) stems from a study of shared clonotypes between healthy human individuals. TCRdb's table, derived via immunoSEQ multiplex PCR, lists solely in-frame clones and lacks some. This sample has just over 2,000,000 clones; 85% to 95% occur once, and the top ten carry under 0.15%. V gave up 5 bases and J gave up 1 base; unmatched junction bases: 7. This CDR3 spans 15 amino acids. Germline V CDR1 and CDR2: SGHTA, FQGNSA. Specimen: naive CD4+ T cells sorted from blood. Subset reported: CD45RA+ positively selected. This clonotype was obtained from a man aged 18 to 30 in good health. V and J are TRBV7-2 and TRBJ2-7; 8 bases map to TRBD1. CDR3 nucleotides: TGTGCCAGCAGCACAGGGGGTTCGGGTTCCTACGAGCAGTACTTC. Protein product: CASSTGGSGSYEQYF. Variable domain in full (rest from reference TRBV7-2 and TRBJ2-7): GAGVSQSPSNKVTEKGKDVELRCDPISGHTALYWYRQSLGQGLEFLIYFQGNSAPDKSGLPSDRFSAERTGGSVSTLTIQRTQQEDSAVYLCASSTGGSGSYEQYFGPGTRLTVT.